This entry lists 25 T cell receptor beta chains sequenced from one sample in a study of CD4 T cells in relation to SARS-CoV-2 and coronaviruses. These receptors' targets are unknown. Unexposed donor CD4+ T cells date from about 2011-2018, before the COVID-19 pandemic. After approximately ten days of culture, CD4+ T cells were isolated. TCRdb's table, derived via immunoSEQ multiplex PCR, lists solely in-frame clones and lacks some. This sample has around 32,000 clones, with around three quarters found just once. The specimen sequenced was CD4+ T cells from PBMCs, cultured in vitro. These receptors originate from a human donor in good health.

This clone came up once. The CDR3 reads CAISIEGRGTDTQYF. The CDR3 DNA reads as TGTGCCATCAGTATTGAGGGCCGGGGCACAGATACGCAGTATTTT. The chain combines TRBV10-3 with TRBJ2-3; D perhaps matches TRBD2 (5 bases). V was pared by 5 bases and J by 1 base, with 13 bases between. Germline V gene data show CDR1 as ENHRY and CDR2 as SYGVKD. The CDR3 runs 15 residues.

This clone appeared a few times. The chain has TRBV10-3 and TRBJ2-1; the match to TRBD2 covers 9 bases. The V segment lost 10 bases and the J segment 7 bases; nucleotides outside the gene matches: 17. CDR1 is ENHRY and CDR2 is SYGVKD in the germline V gene. The CDR3 extends over 16 amino acids. This CDR3 is CATYAPAGGPRNEQFF. CDR3 DNA sequence: TGTGCCACCTACGCCCCCGCGGGAGGGCCGAGGAATGAGCAGTTCTTC.

The chain is built from TRBV2 and TRBJ1-2; 12 nucleotides line up with TRBD1. V was pared by 7 bases and J by 8 bases, with 8 bases of the junction left unmatched. CDR3 length: 14 residues. Germline CDR1 and CDR2: SNHLY and FYNNEI. The CDR3, as DNA: TGTGCCAGCACCCTAGAGGGACAGGGGGCAGGCTACACCTTC. It translates to CASTLEGQGAGYTF.

The CDR3 protein is CASQSARTDTQYF. The CDR3 DNA sequence: TGTGCCAGCCAGTCAGCCCGCACAGATACGCAGTATTTT. The rearrangement links TRBV19 to TRBJ2-3; D remains ambiguous. In germline, CDR1 is LNHDA, CDR2 SQIVND (reference sequence). V lost 9 bases and J 1 base, leaving 11 bases between the germline ends. The CDR3 totals 13 residues. Looking up the rest from reference TRBV19 and TRBJ2-3 gives the full variable domain: DGGITQSPKYLFRKEGQNVTLSCEQNLNHDAMYWYRQDPGQGLRLIYYSQIVNDFQKGDIAEGYSVSREKKESFPLTVTSAQKNPTAFYLCASQSARTDTQYFGPGTRLTVL.

The chain links TRBV10-3 to TRBJ2-1; 8 bases are a match to TRBD2. The CDR3 spans 15 residues. V trimming: 0 bases; J trimming: 9 bases; junction bases outside the gene matches: 7. Per germline, CDR1 ENHRY and CDR2 SYGVKD. The CDR3 is CAISESAGGAGEQFF. The CDR3 nucleotides are TGTGCCATCAGTGAGTCGGCGGGGGGCGCGGGTGAGCAGTTCTTC.

This rearrangement joins TRBV7-2 to TRBJ2-1; 7 bases line up with TRBD2. V lost 5 bases to trimming and J lost 8 bases; unmatched junction nucleotides: 9. Per the germline V gene, CDR1 is SGHTA and CDR2 is FQGNSA. The CDR3 runs 14 residues. This CDR3 is CASSPRTRIDEQFF. The DNA of the CDR3 is TGTGCCAGCAGCCCGAGGACTAGGATCGATGAGCAGTTCTTC.

This chain links TRBV11-2 with TRBJ2-3; no clear D. CDR3 length equals 12 residues. Trimming left V 1 base short and J 10 bases short, with 9 bases between. Germline assignment: CDR1 SGHAT and CDR2 FQNNGV. CDR3 in DNA: TGTGCCAGCAGCTTAGTGGGGTCTGCGCAGTATTTT. Translation: CASSLVGSAQYF.

This sequence joins TRBV4-1 and TRBJ2-2, with 10 bases aligning to TRBD2. CDR1 and CDR2 (germline): MGHRA, YSYEKL. The CDR3 covers 18 residues. The V segment lost 4 bases and the J segment 8 bases; nucleotides outside the gene matches: 16. In DNA, the CDR3 is TGCGCCAGCAGCCCCCCCGGGGGGACTAGCGACGCACCGGGGGAGCTGTTTTTT. This encodes CASSPPGGTSDAPGELFF.

This clone was found a few times. The chain recombines TRBV4-1 with TRBJ1-6; no definite D call. V gave up 3 bases and J gave up 0 bases, with 15 bases separating them. Germline CDR1 is MGHRA and CDR2 is YSYEKL. The CDR3 has 18 residues. The CDR3 DNA is TGCGCCAGCAGCCATCGGGCGGGTTCCAGCTCCTATAATTCACCCCTCCACTTT. Protein sequence: CASSHRAGSSSYNSPLHF.

The gene calls are TRBV12-3 or TRBV12-4 and TRBJ1-1; D gene ambiguous. The CDR3 runs to 13 residues. The ends were cut back, 8 bases at V and 1 base at J, with 11 bases in the middle. CDR3 sequence: CASGFDANTEAFF. The CDR3 region has the DNA TGTGCCAGCGGGTTTGACGCGAACACTGAAGCTTTCTTT.

The CDR3: CASSLIGGSTGELFF. The CDR3 DNA sequence: TGTGCCAGCAGCTTAATCGGGGGGTCCACCGGGGAGCTGTTTTTT. The rearrangement uses TRBV11-2 and TRBJ2-2; 7 bases fit TRBD2. Germline CDR1 and CDR2: SGHAT and FQNNGV. The ends lost 2 bases at V and 4 bases at J; junction bases unmatched: 4. The CDR3 contains 15 residues.

The chain links TRBV27 to TRBJ2-5, with D possibly TRBD1 on 7 matching bases. CDR1 and CDR2 (germline): MNHEY, SMNVEV (reference sequence). The CDR3 sequence is 14 residues long. V was pared by 4 bases and J by 4 bases, with 13 bases between. CDR3 protein: CASSSQGGTETQYF. The CDR3 DNA reads TGTGCCAGCAGTTCGCAGGGGGGTACAGAGACCCAGTACTTC.

V gene TRBV4-3 combines with J gene TRBJ2-6, with unresolved D. The CDR3 is made up of 17 amino acids. Between the trimmed V and J ends, which lost 1 base and 2 bases, there was a span of 12 bases. Germline-derived CDR1 and CDR2 are LGHNA and YSLEER. The CDR3 DNA is TGCGCCAGCAGCCAAGGTACAGAATCGGCTGGGGCCAACGTCCTGACTTTC. This encodes CASSQGTESAGANVLTF.

This chain uses TRBV7-2 with TRBJ2-1, with 8 bases fitting TRBD2. The V segment lost 5 bases and the J segment 9 bases; nucleotides outside the gene matches: 12. This CDR3 has 15 amino acids. Looked up from germline, CDR1 is SGHTA and CDR2 is FQGNSA. The DNA for the CDR3 is TGTGCCAGCAGCCAATCTAAAGCGGGAGCGGTTGAGCAGTTCTTC. This gives the protein CASSQSKAGAVEQFF.

V gene TRBV11-3 combines with J gene TRBJ2-5; D is unresolved. The CDR3 is 14 residues long. Looked up from germline, CDR1 is SGHNT and CDR2 is YENEEA. V was cut by 3 bases and J by 4 bases, with 12 bases left in between. The CDR3 spells CASSFKGFGETQYF. The CDR3 DNA reads TGTGCCAGCAGCTTCAAGGGCTTTGGAGAGACCCAGTACTTC.

J is TRBJ1-3 and V is TRBV9; D may be TRBD1 (5 bases). V was cut by 3 bases and J by 9 bases, with 19 bases left in between. The CDR3 loop spans 15 amino acids. Per germline, CDR1 SGDLS and CDR2 YYNGEE. CDR3 in DNA: TGTGCCAGCAGCGAGGGGACTGCCGGAGCTGCCACCATATATTTT. It translates to CASSEGTAGAATIYF.

The chain joins TRBV25-1 to TRBJ1-1; 8 bases map to TRBD1. The ends lost 5 bases at V and 4 bases at J; junction bases unmatched: 6. Germline V gives CDR1 MGHDK, CDR2 SYGVNS. CDR3 length: 14 amino acids. CDR3 in DNA: TGTGCCAGCAGTAAGACAGGGGAGGGCACTGAAGCTTTCTTT. As protein: CASSKTGEGTEAFF.

The chain couples TRBV9 to TRBJ2-5; tentative D call: TRBD2 (7 bases). The germline V gene has CDR1 SGDLS and CDR2 YYNGEE. Trimming stripped 0 bases from V and 3 bases from J, with 18 bases between. The CDR3 is made up of 17 amino acids. In DNA form, the CDR3 reads TGTGCCAGCAGCGTAGGGACACTAGCGAGGGGGAAAGAGACCCAGTACTTC. It translates to CASSVGTLARGKETQYF.

This chain uses TRBV5-1 with TRBJ2-1; no clear D gene. This CDR3 spans 13 amino acids. V shed 9 bases and J shed 3 bases, with 13 bases lying between them. Germline V lookup: CDR1 SGHRS, CDR2 YFSETQ. The chain's CDR3 is CATGDADYNEQFF. DNA for the CDR3: TGCGCCACCGGAGATGCAGACTACAATGAGCAGTTCTTC.

The chain recombines TRBV6-6 with TRBJ2-1; D remains ambiguous. In germline, CDR1 is MNHNY, CDR2 SVGAGI (reference sequence). CDR3 length equals 14 residues. The V end lost 2 bases, the J end lost 7 bases, and 12 bases lay between the germline ends. CDR3 nucleotide sequence: TGTGCCAGCAGTTACCCCAGCTCTAGAAATGAGCAGTTCTTC. This encodes CASSYPSSRNEQFF.

This chain links TRBV10-2 with TRBJ1-1; TRBD1 aligns across 7 bases. After removal of 2 bases from V and 8 bases from J, the junction contained 5 bases not matched to a gene. Germline-derived CDR1 and CDR2 are WSHSY and SAAADI. The CDR3 is 13 residues long. The CDR3 spells CASSEMGQTEAFF. CDR3 nucleotide sequence: TGCGCCAGCAGTGAGATGGGACAGACCGAAGCTTTCTTT.

The chain combines TRBV29-1 with TRBJ1-2; 9 bases align to TRBD1. In germline, CDR1 is SQVTM, CDR2 ANQGSEA. The CDR3 has 13 residues. V lost 5 bases to trimming and J lost 3 bases; unmatched junction nucleotides: 4. Written as DNA, the CDR3 is TGCAGCGTTCCCGACAGGGGGGACTATGGCTACACCTTC. Translation gives CSVPDRGDYGYTF.

The genes are TRBV9 and TRBJ2-2; tentative D call: TRBD2 (5 bases). Germline CDR1 SGDLS, CDR2 YYNGEE. V lost 0 bases and J lost 6, with 9 bases in between. This CDR3 comprises 14 residues. This CDR3 reads CASSVAPGAGELFF. The CDR3 nucleotides are TGTGCCAGCAGCGTAGCTCCCGGGGCCGGGGAGCTGTTTTTT.

For the CDR3, the DNA is TGCGCCAGCAGCCTCCGACCCGGTACGAACACCGGGGAGCTGTTTTTT. This codes for CASSLRPGTNTGELFF. The V call is TRBV4-1, the J call TRBJ2-2; D not certain. The CDR3 consists of 16 residues. The germline V and J ends were trimmed by 4 bases and 0 bases, with 12 bases remaining between them. Germline CDR1 is MGHRA and CDR2 is YSYEKL.

The chain employs TRBV18 and TRBJ1-2; D remains unclear. CDR3 length: 13 residues. The V gene lost 3 bases and the J gene lost 1 base, with 6 bases spanning the gap. The germline gives CDR1 KGHSH, CDR2 LQKENI. The CDR3 DNA sequence: TGTGCCAGCTCACCGGCCAATAACTATGGCTACACCTTC. Residues: CASSPANNYGYTF.